This T cell receptor beta chain was profiled in a study of blood T cell repertoires in COVID-19. For the study at large: Material from acute and convalescent COVID-19 was sourced from the United States, Italy and Spain. The cDNA or gDNA used as material had been derived from T cells, B-cell-depleted T cells, or PBMCs.

With V trimmed by 5 bases and J by 3 bases, 4 bases remained unmatched. Germline CDR1 SGHRS, CDR2 YFSETQ. The CDR3 length is 13 residues. Seattle participants joined during active infection and were tracked over time. Data came from immunoSEQ multiplex PCR; TCRdb stores just in-frame clones and leaves some out. The sample yields 300,000 to 350,000 clones, approximately 88% seen once. The TCR was taken from a man under 40 with COVID-19, enrolled during active disease. The sequencing input was peripheral blood. The rearrangement joins TRBV5-1 to TRBJ2-7, with TRBD1 matching 8 bases. The CDR3 region is CASRPTGDYEQYF. For the CDR3, the DNA is TGCGCCAGCAGGCCGACAGGGGACTACGAGCAGTACTTC. The entire variable domain, with the rest obtained from reference TRBV5-1 and TRBJ2-7, is as follows: KAGVTQTPRYLIKTRGQQVTLSCSPISGHRSVSWYQQTPGQGLQFLFEYFSETQRNKGNFPGRFSGRQFSNSRSEMNVSTLELGDSALYLCASRPTGDYEQYFGPGTRLTVT.